What follows describes a single T cell receptor beta chain. The data were obtained in a study of blood T cell repertoires in COVID-19. The wider study: Sources were T cells, B-cell-depleted T cells, or PBMCs; the material itself was cDNA or gDNA.

CDR3 length equals 13 residues. V lost 8 bases and J 5 bases, leaving 13 bases between the germline ends. Germline V CDR1 and CDR2: ENHRY, SYGVKD. Libraries were prepared by immunoSEQ multiplex PCR; TCRdb keeps only in-frame clonotypes and omits some of them. Counted here are some 110,000 clones, 70% to 80% occurring once; the ten biggest clones make up around 0.92%. The source material was peripheral blood. V is TRBV10-3 and J is TRBJ1-5; a possible D gene is TRBD1 (5 bases). The TCR comes from a human donor with acute or convalescent COVID-19. The donor label of this sample is uncertain. The CDR3: CAIQRTPHQPQHF. The CDR3 DNA follows: TGTGCCATCCAAAGGACACCTCATCAGCCCCAGCATTTT.